Listed below are T cell receptor beta chains from one sample, sequenced in a study of blood T cell repertoires in COVID-19. Here immunoSEQ multiplex PCR was the method, and the copy in TCRdb shows in-frame clones only, minus some. The table shows about 160,000 clones, with approximately 80% occurring only once. The sequenced sample consisted of peripheral blood. The origin of the receptors is a woman in her 40s with COVID-19, enrolled during active disease. Each CDR3 is given with its conserved first and last residue. A D gene is named only where the DNA matches it firmly. Clone size appears in some rows only: once, few, many, or a class for an expanded clone.

abundance: few; d_gene: TRBD1; v_gene: TRBV27; j_gene: TRBJ1-6; CDR3nt: TGTGCCAGCAGTTGGGACAGGGACGGGTCACCCCTCCACTTT; CDR3aa: CASSWDRDGSPLHF
abundance: once; d_gene: -; v_gene: TRBV6-2/TRBV6-3; j_gene: TRBJ1-2; CDR3nt: TGTGCCAGCAGTTACAGTACAGCCTATGGCTACACCTTC; CDR3aa: CASSYSTAYGYTF
abundance: -; d_gene: -; v_gene: TRBV6-1; j_gene: TRBJ1-4; CDR3nt: TGTGCCAGCAGTGAAGTCAGGGCTAATGAAAAACTGTTTTTT; CDR3aa: CASSEVRANEKLFF
abundance: -; d_gene: TRBD1; v_gene: TRBV19; j_gene: TRBJ2-4; CDR3nt: TGTGCCAGTAGGGACAGGGGGGTGAACATTCAGTACTTC; CDR3aa: CASRDRGVNIQYF
abundance: -; d_gene: -; v_gene: TRBV3-1/TRBV3-2; j_gene: TRBJ1-2; CDR3nt: TGTGCCAGCAGCCAAGTGGGGGGGGCAGCCCAACGGGATGGCTACACCTTC; CDR3aa: CASSQVGGAAQRDGYTF
abundance: once; d_gene: -; v_gene: TRBV7-3; j_gene: TRBJ1-1; CDR3nt: TGTGCCAGCAGCCCCCCAGGACAGCTCATGAACACTGAAGCTTTCTTT; CDR3aa: CASSPPGQLMNTEAFF
abundance: -; d_gene: -; v_gene: TRBV18; j_gene: TRBJ1-5; CDR3nt: TGTGCCAGCTCACAACAGGGAAATAATCAGCCCCAGCATTTT; CDR3aa: CASSQQGNNQPQHF
abundance: -; d_gene: -; v_gene: TRBV18; j_gene: TRBJ2-5; CDR3nt: TGTGCCAGCTCACCCTCGGTATTTGAAGAGACCCAGTACTTC; CDR3aa: CASSPSVFEETQYF
abundance: -; d_gene: -; v_gene: TRBV2; j_gene: TRBJ1-1; CDR3nt: TGTGCCAGCACCGGACAGTACAAGAACACTGAAGCTTTCTTT; CDR3aa: CASTGQYKNTEAFF
abundance: -; d_gene: -; v_gene: TRBV11-2; j_gene: TRBJ1-2; CDR3nt: TGTGCCAGCAGCTTAGGGGGGGTAGGGGACTATGGCTACACCTTC; CDR3aa: CASSLGGVGDYGYTF
abundance: -; d_gene: TRBD1; v_gene: TRBV19; j_gene: TRBJ1-2; CDR3nt: TGTGCCAGTAACCTTCCGGGACAGGGTAACTATGGCTACACCTTC; CDR3aa: CASNLPGQGNYGYTF
abundance: -; d_gene: -; v_gene: TRBV4-1; j_gene: TRBJ2-1; CDR3nt: TGCGCCAGCAGCCAAGAGCCCTCCCAGCGGAACAATGAGCAGTTCTTC; CDR3aa: CASSQEPSQRNNEQFF
abundance: once; d_gene: TRBD2; v_gene: TRBV27; j_gene: TRBJ2-7; CDR3nt: TGTGCCAGGACACATGGGACTAGCGGGAGTCCGGGGCACGAGCAGTACTTC; CDR3aa: CARTHGTSGSPGHEQYF
abundance: -; d_gene: -; v_gene: TRBV9; j_gene: TRBJ1-1; CDR3nt: TGTGCCAGCAGCGTAGAACCCGACGTTCGGTGGGGGGGCACTGAAGCTTTCTTT; CDR3aa: CASSVEPDVRWGGTEAFF
abundance: -; d_gene: TRBD1; v_gene: TRBV12-3/TRBV12-4; j_gene: TRBJ2-7; CDR3nt: TGTGCCAGCAGTGCCAGGGGGATCATCGAGCAGTACTTC; CDR3aa: CASSARGIIEQYF
abundance: few; d_gene: -; v_gene: TRBV20-1; j_gene: TRBJ1-5; CDR3nt: TGCAGTGCTAGTTCATCGAGGAGACAGCCCCAGCATTTT; CDR3aa: CSASSSRRQPQHF
abundance: -; d_gene: TRBD2; v_gene: TRBV11-3; j_gene: TRBJ2-1; CDR3nt: TGTGCCAGCAGCTCGGGACTAGCGGGAGCGTGGGGCAATGAGCAGTTCTTC; CDR3aa: CASSSGLAGAWGNEQFF
abundance: -; d_gene: -; v_gene: TRBV18; j_gene: TRBJ2-3; CDR3nt: TGTGCCAGCTCACCTACCGGGACTGGCACAGATACGCAGTATTTT; CDR3aa: CASSPTGTGTDTQYF
abundance: -; d_gene: TRBD1; v_gene: TRBV10-3; j_gene: TRBJ1-1; CDR3nt: TGTGCCATCAGTGACAGGACAGGGATGAACACTGAAGCTTTCTTT; CDR3aa: CAISDRTGMNTEAFF
abundance: -; d_gene: TRBD1; v_gene: TRBV3-1/TRBV3-2; j_gene: TRBJ1-1; CDR3nt: TGTGCCAGCAGCCGACGACAGGGCACTGAAGCTTTCTTT; CDR3aa: CASSRRQGTEAFF
abundance: once; d_gene: TRBD1; v_gene: TRBV7-9; j_gene: TRBJ2-5; CDR3nt: TGTGCCAGTGGGACAGGGAAGGGTGAGACCCAGTACTTC; CDR3aa: CASGTGKGETQYF
abundance: -; d_gene: TRBD2; v_gene: TRBV6-2/TRBV6-3; j_gene: TRBJ2-3; CDR3nt: TGTGCCAGCAGTTCTCGGACTAGCGGGAGGGCCGGGGCAGATACGCAGTATTTT; CDR3aa: CASSSRTSGRAGADTQYF
abundance: -; d_gene: TRBD2; v_gene: TRBV6-5; j_gene: TRBJ2-3; CDR3nt: TGTGCCAGCAGCCACTCCGGGACTAGCGAGGGGTATTTT; CDR3aa: CASSHSGTSEGYF
abundance: -; d_gene: -; v_gene: TRBV5-1; j_gene: TRBJ2-1; CDR3nt: TGCGCCAGCAGCCCCGGACAGACCTACAATGAGCAGTTCTTC; CDR3aa: CASSPGQTYNEQFF
abundance: few; d_gene: -; v_gene: TRBV27; j_gene: TRBJ2-7; CDR3nt: TGTGCCAGCAGTTTGGCACCGATCTTAACGGGCGAGCAGTACTTC; CDR3aa: CASSLAPILTGEQYF
abundance: -; d_gene: -; v_gene: TRBV7-2; j_gene: TRBJ1-5; CDR3nt: TGTGCCAGCAGCTTAGGGGCAGGGAGGAATCAGCCCCAGCATTTT; CDR3aa: CASSLGAGRNQPQHF
abundance: -; d_gene: TRBD1; v_gene: TRBV27; j_gene: TRBJ1-4; CDR3nt: TGTGCCAGCAAAACTTGGGGACAGGGAGATGAAAAACTGTTTTTT; CDR3aa: CASKTWGQGDEKLFF
abundance: -; d_gene: -; v_gene: TRBV14; j_gene: TRBJ2-7; CDR3nt: TGTGCCAGCAGCCAAGTACACCACTACGAGCAGTACTTC; CDR3aa: CASSQVHHYEQYF
abundance: few; d_gene: TRBD2; v_gene: TRBV16; j_gene: TRBJ2-1; CDR3nt: TGTGCCAGCAGCCAAGGGGGACTAGCGGGACGGGATGAGCAGTTCTTC; CDR3aa: CASSQGGLAGRDEQFF
abundance: few; d_gene: TRBD1; v_gene: TRBV4-2; j_gene: TRBJ2-7; CDR3nt: TGTGCCAGCAGCCCAACAGGGGTCTCCTACGAGCAGTACTTC; CDR3aa: CASSPTGVSYEQYF
abundance: once; d_gene: -; v_gene: TRBV3-1/TRBV3-2; j_gene: TRBJ1-2; CDR3nt: TGTGCCAGCAGCCAATCCAAGAGGCTCTCTGGCTACACCTTC; CDR3aa: CASSQSKRLSGYTF
abundance: -; d_gene: TRBD2; v_gene: TRBV15; j_gene: TRBJ2-3; CDR3nt: TGTGCCACCAGCAGAGGGACTAGCGGGGTCGGCCGTACGCAGTATTTT; CDR3aa: CATSRGTSGVGRTQYF
abundance: -; d_gene: TRBD2; v_gene: TRBV5-1; j_gene: TRBJ2-5; CDR3nt: TGCGCCAGCAGCCTCTCCGGGACTAGCCAAGAGACCCAGTACTTC; CDR3aa: CASSLSGTSQETQYF
abundance: -; d_gene: -; v_gene: TRBV19; j_gene: TRBJ1-2; CDR3nt: TGTGCCAGTTCGACCACAGCTAACTATGGCTACACCTTC; CDR3aa: CASSTTANYGYTF
abundance: -; d_gene: TRBD2; v_gene: TRBV28; j_gene: TRBJ2-6; CDR3nt: TGTGCCAGCAGGCCTCCGCGGGAGCCTGGGGCCAACGTCCTGACTTTC; CDR3aa: CASRPPREPGANVLTF
abundance: -; d_gene: TRBD1; v_gene: TRBV5-1; j_gene: TRBJ2-1; CDR3nt: TGCGCCAGCAGCTGGGGACAGGGAGAGGGTGAGCAGTTCTTC; CDR3aa: CASSWGQGEGEQFF
abundance: once; d_gene: TRBD1; v_gene: TRBV29-1; j_gene: TRBJ1-2; CDR3nt: TGCAGCGCCACGGGACAGGAGATTGACTATGGCTACACCTTC; CDR3aa: CSATGQEIDYGYTF
abundance: -; d_gene: -; v_gene: TRBV6-5; j_gene: TRBJ1-3; CDR3nt: TGTGCCAGCAGTTACGGGGCTTCCCTTTCTGGAAACACCATATATTTT; CDR3aa: CASSYGASLSGNTIYF